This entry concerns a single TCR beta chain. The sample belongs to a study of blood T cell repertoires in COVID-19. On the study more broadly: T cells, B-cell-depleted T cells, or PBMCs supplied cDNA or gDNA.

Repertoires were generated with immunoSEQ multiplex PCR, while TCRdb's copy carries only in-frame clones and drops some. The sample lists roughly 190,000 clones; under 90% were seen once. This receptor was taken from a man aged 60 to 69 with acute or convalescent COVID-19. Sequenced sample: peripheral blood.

The CDR3, as DNA: TGTGCCAGCAGCGCGCCGACAGGGGTCCCAGAGACCCAGTACTTC. It specifies CASSAPTGVPETQYF. The V gene is TRBV5-4, the J gene TRBJ2-5; the match to TRBD1 covers 8 bases. With 4 bases clipped from V and 4 bases from J, the junction kept 9 bases outside the gene matches. Looked up from germline, CDR1 is SGHNT and CDR2 is YYREEE (reference sequence). The CDR3 loop spans 15 amino acids.